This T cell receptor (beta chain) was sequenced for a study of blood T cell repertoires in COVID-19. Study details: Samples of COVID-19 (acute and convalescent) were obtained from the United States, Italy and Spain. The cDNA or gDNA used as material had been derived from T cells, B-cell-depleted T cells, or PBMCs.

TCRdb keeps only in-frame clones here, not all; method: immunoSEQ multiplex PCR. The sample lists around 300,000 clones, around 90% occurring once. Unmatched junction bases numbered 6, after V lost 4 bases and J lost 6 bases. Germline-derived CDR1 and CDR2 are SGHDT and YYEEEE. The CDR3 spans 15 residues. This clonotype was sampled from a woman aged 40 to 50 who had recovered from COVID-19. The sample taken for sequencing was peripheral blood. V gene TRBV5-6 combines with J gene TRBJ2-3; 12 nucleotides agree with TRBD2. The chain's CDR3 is CASSTRLAGADTQYF. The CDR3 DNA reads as TGTGCCAGCAGCACAAGACTAGCGGGAGCGGATACGCAGTATTTT.